The 24 T cell receptor beta chains presented below share a single source sample, sequenced in a study of Ad26.COV2.S vaccination and SARS-CoV-2 variants. The treatment denotes: roughly 18 received Ad26.COV2.S at low or high dose, single or two shots; several received placebo; per-sample allocation not given. Sample collection was performed on day 63 after the first vaccine or placebo injection. The data were produced by immunoSEQ multiplex PCR, yet TCRdb's version contains in-frame clones alone and is incomplete. The sample includes approximately 400,000 clones, 80% to 90% seen only once; the top ten take less than 4%. Sample: peripheral blood, taken in a trial of Ad26.COV2.S vaccine versus placebo. Receptor source: a person between 18 and 65 years old who received the Ad26.COV2.S COVID-19 vaccine or a placebo.

The chain uses TRBV6-1 and TRBJ1-4; TRBD1 is a possible D gene (5 bases). Between the trimmed V and J ends, which lost 0 bases and 6 bases, there was a span of 8 bases. This CDR3 comprises 14 residues. Germline CDR1 is MNHNS and CDR2 is SASEGT. For the CDR3, the DNA is TGTGCCAGCAGTGAAGCAGGGGCGCATGAAAAACTGTTTTTT. Translating it yields CASSEAGAHEKLFF.

There are a few counts of this clone. CDR3 protein: CASSTPPYEQYF. The DNA of the CDR3 is TGTGCCAGCAGCACCCCTCCCTACGAGCAGTACTTC. The J gene is TRBJ2-7, the V gene TRBV6-5, with D uncertain. CDR3 size: 12 residues. Trimming shortened V by 6 bases and J by 2 bases, and 8 bases separated the two germline ends. The germline V gene has CDR1 MNHEY and CDR2 SVGAGI.

Many counts were recorded for this clone. The CDR3 DNA reads as TGTGCTAGTGGTTTGGGGGCGAACACTGAAGCTTTCTTT. It specifies CASGLGANTEAFF. The chain employs TRBV12-5 and TRBJ1-1; D is undetermined. The CDR3 totals 13 residues. Germline V CDR1 and CDR2: LGHNT, FRNRAP. V shed 1 base and J shed 1 base, with 4 bases lying between them.

Points on this clone: This specimen includes other DNA sequences encoding the same CDR3. The chain carries TRBV15 and TRBJ1-2, with D maybe TRBD1 (5 bases). V lost 0 bases, J lost 3 bases, and 8 bases lay in between. Germline V gives CDR1 LNHNV, CDR2 YYDKDF (reference sequence). This CDR3 is 14 amino acids long. The CDR3 bases are TGTGCCACCAGCAGAGATGGGGGGGACTATGGCTACACCTTC. Residues: CATSRDGGDYGYTF.

The chain links TRBV2 to TRBJ2-1; 7 positions agree with TRBD2. This CDR3 comprises 13 residues. Trimming took 4 bases from V and 7 from J; bases not matched to a gene: 4. CDR1 SNHLY and CDR2 FYNNEI come from the germline V gene. In DNA, the CDR3 is TGTGCCAGCAGTGTACTAGCGATGAATGAGCAGTTCTTC. It translates to CASSVLAMNEQFF.

V and J are TRBV2 and TRBJ1-4; tentatively, D is TRBD1 (6 bases). The germline V and J ends were trimmed by 10 bases and 7 bases, with 13 bases remaining between them. The CDR3 has 12 amino acids. The germline gives CDR1 SNHLY, CDR2 FYNNEI. Written as DNA, the CDR3 is TGTGCCACCGGAGGGGGACCTGAAAAACTGTTTTTT. It encodes CATGGGPEKLFF.

This chain links TRBV16 with TRBJ1-4; 10 positions agree with TRBD1. Germline trimming cut 4 bases from V and 6 bases from J; bases unmatched to any gene: 5. The CDR3 length is 15 residues. From germline, CDR1 is KGHSY and CDR2 FQNENV. The CDR3, as DNA: TGTGCCAGCAGCCGAGCGGGACAGGGGTATGAAAAACTGTTTTTT. Encoded protein: CASSRAGQGYEKLFF.

The CDR3: CASSLVGVRGSNQPQHF. CDR3 DNA: TGTGCCAGCAGCTTAGTCGGGGTTAGGGGGAGCAATCAGCCCCAGCATTTT. V usage is TRBV7-8 and J usage is TRBJ1-5; the D gene is possibly TRBD1 (6 bases). Germline CDR1 SGHVS, CDR2 FQNEAQ. The CDR3 has 17 amino acids. The V end was cut by 1 base, the J end by 1 base, with 14 bases between.

The rearrangement links TRBV2 to TRBJ1-3, with D possibly being TRBD1 (5 bases). Deletions cut 4 bases from V and 0 bases from J, with 13 bases between. Germline assignment: CDR1 SNHLY and CDR2 FYNNEI. This CDR3 is built from 16 residues. In DNA form, the CDR3 reads TGTGCCAGCAGTGCCCGGGGACGGTTCTCTGGAAACACCATATATTTT. Encoded protein: CASSARGRFSGNTIYF. The whole variable domain, remainder taken from reference TRBV2 and TRBJ1-3, is EPEVTQTPSHQVTQMGQEVILRCVPISNHLYFYWYRQILGQKVEFLVSFYNNEISEKSEIFDDQFSVERPDGSNFTLKIRSTKLEDSAMYFCASSARGRFSGNTIYFGEGSWLTVV.

The chain links TRBV25-1 to TRBJ2-2; 10 nucleotides match TRBD2. The V gene's germline CDR1 is MGHDK and CDR2 SYGVNS. This CDR3 contains 16 residues. V shed 6 bases, J shed 1 base, and the junction held 5 bases outside the gene matches. The CDR3 DNA sequence: TGTGCCAGCAGCCCACTAGCGGGATTGAACACCGGGGAGCTGTTTTTT. Amino acids: CASSPLAGLNTGELFF.

The chain has TRBV3-1 (or the pseudogene TRBV3-2) and TRBJ1-1, with D uncertain. With 4 bases removed from V and 5 bases from J, the gap between germline ends came to 14 bases. Germline V gene lookup returns CDR1 LGHDT and CDR2 YNNKEL (reference sequence). The CDR3 is made up of 14 amino acids. The CDR3 DNA is TGTGCCAGCAGCCCTACGGACGGTGAGACTGAAGCTTTCTTT. Its protein is CASSPTDGETEAFF.

The CDR3 region has the DNA TGTGCCAGCAGTCAGGGGGTAAGCAATCAGCCCCAGCATTTT. This translates into CASSQGVSNQPQHF. The rearrangement uses TRBV2 and TRBJ1-5; 7 nucleotides match TRBD1. This CDR3 spans 14 amino acids. CDR1 and CDR2 (germline): SNHLY, FYNNEI. With 5 bases clipped from V and 1 base from J, the junction kept 2 bases outside the gene matches.

The chain carries TRBV19 and TRBJ2-7, with TRBD2 identical over 9 bases. CDR3 size: 15 residues. V trimming: 3 bases; J trimming: 4 bases; junction bases outside the gene matches: 7. CDR1 LNHDA and CDR2 SQIVND come from the germline V gene (reference sequence). CDR3 DNA sequence: TGTGCCAGTAGTATTGTACCGGGACTAGCTTACGAGCAGTACTTC. It specifies CASSIVPGLAYEQYF.

This clone was found once. The J gene is TRBJ1-4, the V gene TRBV27, with TRBD1 matching over 10 bases. The CDR3 contains 16 residues. Germline V lookup: CDR1 MNHEY, CDR2 SMNVEV (reference sequence). V gave up 6 bases and J gave up 0 bases; unmatched junction bases: 4. The CDR3 DNA reads as TGTGCCAGCAGACGCGGGACAGGGGCAACTAATGAAAAACTGTTTTTT. Its protein product is CASRRGTGATNEKLFF.

The sample holds a few counts of this clone. The chain uses TRBV3-1 (or the pseudogene TRBV3-2) and TRBJ1-2; 8 bases align to TRBD1. The germline CDR1 and CDR2 sequences are LGHDT and YNNKEL (reference sequence). This CDR3 region has 15 residues. V shed 3 bases, J shed 5 bases, and the junction held 8 bases outside the gene matches. The CDR3 loop reads CASSHLKGTGYGYTF. The CDR3 nucleotides are TGTGCCAGCAGCCACCTTAAAGGGACAGGATATGGCTACACCTTC.

The genes are TRBV25-1 and TRBJ2-2; TRBD1 might be the D (5 bases). Germline CDR1 is MGHDK and CDR2 is SYGVNS. Trimming took 1 base from V and 9 from J, leaving 9 bases between them. This CDR3 has 13 residues. The CDR3 DNA follows: TGTGCCAGCAGTGAATCAGGGATTCGGGAGCTGTTTTTT. It specifies CASSESGIRELFF. Filled out from reference TRBV25-1 and TRBJ2-2, the complete variable domain reads EADIYQTPRYLVIGTGKKITLECSQTMGHDKMYWYQQDPGMELHLIHYSYGVNSTEKGDLSSESTVSRIRTEHFPLTLESARPSHTSQYLCASSESGIRELFFGEGSRLTVL.

The chain has TRBV7-2 and TRBJ2-3, with 8 bases aligning to TRBD2. The germline gives CDR1 SGHTA, CDR2 FQGNSA. CDR3 length: 17 amino acids. J gave up 2 bases and V 2 bases, and 9 bases lay outside the gene matches. CDR3 DNA: TGTGCCAGCAGCTTATATTCTAGCGGGCTGATCACAGATACGCAGTATTTT. Its translation: CASSLYSSGLITDTQYF.

V and J are TRBV18 and TRBJ2-1; 9 bases fit TRBD2. Germline V CDR1 and CDR2: KGHSH, LQKENI. Trimming cost V 0 bases and J 3 bases; bases outside gene matches: 15. CDR3 length equals 20 residues. Written as DNA, the CDR3 is TGTGCCAGCTCACCACCTAGGGCGACGGCGGGAGGGCTGGTCTACAATGAGCAGTTCTTC. This sequence encodes CASSPPRATAGGLVYNEQFF.

J is TRBJ2-1 and V is TRBV13, with D tentatively TRBD2 (6 bases). The CDR3 sequence is 13 residues long. The germline V gene has CDR1 PRHDT and CDR2 FYEKMQ (reference sequence). Trimming took off 2 bases at V and 8 bases at J, with 10 bases between the two ends. In DNA, the CDR3 is TGTGCCAGCAGCTTATTACTAGCAGATGAGCAGTTCTTC. Its translation is CASSLLLADEQFF.

This clone appeared a few times. This may stem from a read error, because a much larger clone lies one nucleotide away. The rearrangement links TRBV3-1 (or the pseudogene TRBV3-2) to TRBJ2-7; D ambiguous. With 3 bases removed from V and 3 bases from J, the gap between germline ends came to 3 bases. The CDR3 has 11 residues. The germline V gene has CDR1 LGHDT and CDR2 YNNKEL (reference sequence). CDR3 sequence: CASSHGYEQYF. In nucleotides, the CDR3 is TGTGCCAGCAGCCACGGCTACGAGCAGTACTTC.

As concerns this clone: At one end the junction does not follow the germline gene, possibly because of a read error. This chain connects TRBV7-2 to TRBJ2-7; 12 bases match TRBD2. The CDR3 consists of 15 residues. The germline gives CDR1 SGHTA, CDR2 FQGNSA. CDR3 nucleotide sequence: TGTGCCAGCAGCCTAGCGGGAGGGCCGGGGTACGAGCAGTACTTC. Its protein product is CASSLAGGPGYEQYF.

This clone showed up many times. V gene TRBV19 combines with J gene TRBJ1-1; no firm D call. V lost 2 bases and J lost 0, with 4 bases in between. CDR1 and CDR2 from the germline V gene are LNHDA and SQIVND (reference sequence). This CDR3 spans 13 amino acids. The CDR3 DNA follows: TGTGCCAGTAGTATAACGCTGAACACTGAAGCTTTCTTT. Residues: CASSITLNTEAFF.

CDR3 sequence reads: CASRGDSMNEQYF. The CDR3 region has the DNA TGTGCCTCGCGAGGGGACAGTATGAACGAGCAGTACTTC. V and J are TRBV10-3 and TRBJ2-7, with 7 bases identical to TRBD1. This CDR3 contains 13 residues. The J segment lost 5 bases and the V segment lost 11 bases, leaving 12 bases of the junction unmatched. Germline lookup yields CDR1 ENHRY and CDR2 SYGVKD.

The V and J genes are TRBV28 and TRBJ2-7; tentative D call: TRBD2 (6 bases). The CDR3 length is 12 residues. V gave up 8 bases and J gave up 3 bases, with 11 bases separating them. The germline CDR1 and CDR2 sequences are MDHEN and SYDVKM. In nucleotides, the CDR3 is TGTGCCAGCGGCGGGGAAAGCTACGAGCAGTACTTC. It translates to CASGGESYEQYF.